One and the same sample provided the 20 T cell receptor beta chains below, sequenced in a study of control samples from healthy donors and cancer patients. Method: immunoSEQ multiplex PCR; TCRdb's copy keeps in-frame clones and lacks some. The sample has 100,000 to 150,000 clones; around 86% are singletons. The material sequenced was blood. The receptors were sampled from a man aged 40-55 years in good health.

The chain uses TRBV7-9 and TRBJ1-1, with D possibly TRBD1 on 6 matching bases. Germline V gene sequence: CDR1 SEHNR, CDR2 FQNEAQ (reference sequence). CDR3 size: 14 residues. The germline V and J ends were trimmed by 7 bases and 8 bases, with 20 bases remaining between them. CDR3 residues: CASTLAGTILEAFF. Written as DNA, the CDR3 is TGTGCCAGCACCCTAGCCGGGACAATTCTAGAAGCTTTCTTT.

This chain connects TRBV6-1 to TRBJ1-2, with 8 nucleotides matching TRBD1. CDR1 MNHNS and CDR2 SASEGT come from the germline V gene. Trimming took 2 bases from V and 5 from J; bases not matched to a gene: 13. The CDR3 contains 17 residues. The CDR3 loop is CASSENQGARSKYGYTF. The CDR3 DNA follows: TGTGCCAGCAGTGAAAATCAGGGGGCCAGATCGAAGTATGGCTACACCTTC.

This chain connects TRBV6-2 or TRBV6-3 to TRBJ2-5; the D is unclear. The CDR3 runs to 11 residues. V shed 2 bases and J shed 4 bases, with 2 bases lying between them. CDR1 MNHEY and CDR2 SVGEGT come from the germline V gene. The CDR3 is CASSYAETQYF. CDR3 nucleotides: TGTGCCAGCAGTTACGCAGAGACCCAGTACTTC.

A remark on this clone: This may arise from a read error, as a much more abundant clone is one base away. Other DNA sequences in this sample translate to the same CDR3. The chain couples TRBV5-8 to TRBJ1-3; D might be TRBD1 (6 bases). Trimming pared 3 bases from V and 2 bases from J, leaving 12 bases between. The CDR3 loop spans 15 amino acids. Germline V gene sequence: CDR1 SGHTS, CDR2 YDEGEE. CDR3 sequence reads: CASSSDRIPGNTIYF. The CDR3 DNA follows: TGTGCCAGCAGCTCCGACAGGATTCCTGGAAACACCATATATTTT.

A remark on this clone: This sample includes further DNA sequences coding for the same CDR3. The chain couples TRBV2 to TRBJ2-5; tentative D call: TRBD1 (6 bases). CDR3 size: 13 residues. Deletions cut 5 bases from V and 4 bases from J, with 11 bases between. The germline gives CDR1 SNHLY, CDR2 FYNNEI. CDR3 sequence reads: CASSHLGGETQYF. The DNA for the CDR3 is TGTGCCAGCAGTCACTTAGGGGGAGAGACCCAGTACTTC.

The rearrangement links TRBV6-5 to TRBJ2-2; maybe TRBD2 (6 bases). CDR1 MNHEY and CDR2 SVGAGI come from the germline V gene. The CDR3 is 15 residues long. Trimming took 2 bases from V and 5 from J, leaving 12 bases between them. This CDR3 is CASSYLGGETGELFF. The CDR3 region has the DNA TGTGCCAGCAGTTACCTCGGGGGTGAAACCGGGGAGCTGTTTTTT.

The rearrangement uses TRBV25-1 and TRBJ2-1; 8 bases map to TRBD1. Germline V gives CDR1 MGHDK, CDR2 SYGVNS. This CDR3 comprises 15 residues. With V trimmed by 4 bases and J by 7 bases, 9 bases remained unmatched. CDR3 DNA sequence: TGTGCCAGCAGTGGACCCGGGACAGGTCGTAATGAGCAGTTCTTC. This sequence encodes CASSGPGTGRNEQFF.

With respect to this clone: Compared with germline, one end of the junction differs, possibly owing to a read error. V and J are TRBV7-6 and TRBJ1-4; D may be TRBD1 (6 bases). CDR1 and CDR2 (germline): SGHVS, FNYEAQ. This CDR3 contains 17 residues. The CDR3 region has the DNA TGTGTCAGCAGCGAACCATCGGGGGCCGCAACTAATGAAAAACTGTTTTTT. This gives the protein CVSSEPSGAATNEKLFF.

The genes are TRBV11-3 and TRBJ1-6; D ambiguous. Germline CDR1 and CDR2: SGHNT and YENEEA. Trimming took 2 bases from V and 10 from J, leaving 12 bases between them. CDR3 size: 14 residues. The CDR3 is CASSLRPPGSPLHF. The CDR3 DNA follows: TGTGCCAGCAGCTTACGTCCCCCGGGGTCACCCCTCCACTTT.

CDR3 nucleotides: TGTGCCAGCGGCCCAGTAGCGGGGATCCACGAGCAGTACTTC. Encoded protein: CASGPVAGIHEQYF. The J gene is TRBJ2-7, the V gene TRBV9; the match to TRBD2 covers 8 bases. V lost 7 bases, J lost 5 bases, and 11 bases stayed unmatched. This CDR3 spans 14 amino acids. CDR1 SGDLS and CDR2 YYNGEE come from the germline V gene. Together with reference TRBV9 and TRBJ2-7, the CDR3 gives the full variable domain: DSGVTQTPKHLITATGQRVTLRCSPRSGDLSVYWYQQSLDQGLQFLIQYYNGEERAKGNILERFSAQQFPDLHSELNLSSLELGDSALYFCASGPVAGIHEQYFGPGTRLTVT.

The J gene is TRBJ2-3, the V gene TRBV6-4; D gene uncertain. Trimming left V 0 bases short and J 4 bases short, with 11 bases between. Germline CDR1 MRHNA, CDR2 SNTAGT. The CDR3 has 15 residues. The CDR3 sequence: CASSDSIQGADTQYF. CDR3 nucleotide sequence: TGTGCCAGCAGTGACTCGATTCAAGGAGCAGATACGCAGTATTTT.

The chain has TRBV24-1 and TRBJ2-3; D remains unclear. Germline assignment: CDR1 KGHDR and CDR2 SFDVKD. This CDR3 contains 11 residues. V dropped 9 bases and J dropped 3 bases, with 6 bases sitting between them. The CDR3 coding sequence is TGTGCCACCTCTGTTACAGATACGCAGTATTTT. It translates to CATSVTDTQYF.

V usage is TRBV6-5 and J usage is TRBJ1-1; D gene ambiguous. The V end was cut by 7 bases, the J end by 1 base, with 10 bases between. Germline CDR1 is MNHEY and CDR2 is SVGAGI. The CDR3 contains 13 residues. The CDR3 coding sequence is TGTGCCAGCACCGCCATATGGAACACTGAAGCTTTCTTT. It yields the protein CASTAIWNTEAFF.

The J gene is TRBJ2-1, the V gene TRBV2, with 9 nucleotides matching TRBD2. The CDR3 covers 15 residues. The germline CDR1 and CDR2 sequences are SNHLY and FYNNEI. V gave up 7 bases and J gave up 4 bases; unmatched junction bases: 8. CDR3 DNA sequence: TGTGCCAGCACCCCTCGACTAGCGGATTACAATGAGCAGTTCTTC. Translation gives CASTPRLADYNEQFF.

This clone was observed once. V and J are TRBV18 and TRBJ2-7; D is possibly TRBD1 (6 bases). Germline V gives CDR1 KGHSH, CDR2 LQKENI. This CDR3 contains 13 residues. V dropped 4 bases and J dropped 4 bases, with 11 bases sitting between them. This CDR3 reads CASSQLQGYEQYF. Written as DNA, the CDR3 is TGTGCCAGCTCACAATTACAGGGATACGAGCAGTACTTC.

The CDR3 loop reads CSVRRDSTYGYTF. DNA of the CDR3: TGCAGCGTCCGCCGGGACTCAACCTATGGCTACACCTTC. The gene calls are TRBV29-1 and TRBJ1-2, with D perhaps matching TRBD1 (5 bases). This CDR3 contains 13 residues. Germline V gene lookup returns CDR1 SQVTM and CDR2 ANQGSEA. Trimming took off 6 bases at V and 4 bases at J, with 15 bases between the two ends.

The table lists this clone with a count of one. The rearrangement joins TRBV5-8 to TRBJ2-5; 7 positions agree with TRBD1. Germline CDR1 and CDR2: SGHTS and YDEGEE. Trimming took 5 bases from V and 4 from J; bases not matched to a gene: 8. There are 14 residues in the CDR3. Here the CDR3 reads CASRPPPGGETQYF. CDR3 in DNA: TGTGCCAGCAGACCTCCCCCAGGGGGAGAGACCCAGTACTTC.

This chain uses TRBV9 with TRBJ2-3, with D possibly called TRBD1 or TRBD2 (6 bases each). With 4 bases removed from V and 4 bases from J, the gap between germline ends came to 19 bases. In germline, CDR1 is SGDLS, CDR2 YYNGEE. The CDR3 is 16 residues long. The CDR3 DNA reads TGTGCCAGCAGCCCAGGGGCGGGGTCCCCTTCAGATACGCAGTATTTT. This translates into CASSPGAGSPSDTQYF.

The chain has TRBV6-2 or TRBV6-3 and TRBJ1-5; D is unclear. Trimming pared 3 bases from V and 1 base from J, leaving 19 bases between. There are 18 residues in the CDR3. The germline V gene has CDR1 MNHEY and CDR2 SVGEGT. The chain's CDR3 is CASSYYEAGFSSNQPQHF. The DNA of the CDR3 is TGTGCCAGCAGTTATTATGAGGCGGGGTTTTCGAGCAATCAGCCCCAGCATTTT.

The chain recombines TRBV6-6 with TRBJ2-7; D possibly corresponds to TRBD1 (6 bases). The CDR3 is 15 amino acids. The germline V and J ends were trimmed by 7 bases and 2 bases, with 18 bases remaining between them. CDR1 and CDR2 from the germline V gene are MNHNY and SVGAGI (reference sequence). The DNA for the CDR3 is TGTGCCAGCAACTATTTTAACAGGGCTACCTACGAGCAGTACTTC. Protein: CASNYFNRATYEQYF.